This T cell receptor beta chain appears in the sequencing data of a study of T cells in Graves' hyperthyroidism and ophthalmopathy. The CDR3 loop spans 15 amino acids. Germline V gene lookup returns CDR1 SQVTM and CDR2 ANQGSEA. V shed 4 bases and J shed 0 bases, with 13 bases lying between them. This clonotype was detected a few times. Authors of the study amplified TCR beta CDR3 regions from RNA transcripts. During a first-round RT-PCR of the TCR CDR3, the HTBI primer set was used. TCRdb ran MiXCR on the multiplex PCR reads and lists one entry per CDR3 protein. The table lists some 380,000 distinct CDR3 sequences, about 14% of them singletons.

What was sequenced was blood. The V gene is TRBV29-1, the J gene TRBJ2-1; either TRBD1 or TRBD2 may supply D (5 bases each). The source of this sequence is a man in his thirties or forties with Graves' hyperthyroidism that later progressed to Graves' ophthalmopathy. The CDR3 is CSVANEGPSYNEQFF. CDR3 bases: TGCAGCGTTGCAAACGAGGGGCCCTCCTACAATGAGCAGTTCTTC.